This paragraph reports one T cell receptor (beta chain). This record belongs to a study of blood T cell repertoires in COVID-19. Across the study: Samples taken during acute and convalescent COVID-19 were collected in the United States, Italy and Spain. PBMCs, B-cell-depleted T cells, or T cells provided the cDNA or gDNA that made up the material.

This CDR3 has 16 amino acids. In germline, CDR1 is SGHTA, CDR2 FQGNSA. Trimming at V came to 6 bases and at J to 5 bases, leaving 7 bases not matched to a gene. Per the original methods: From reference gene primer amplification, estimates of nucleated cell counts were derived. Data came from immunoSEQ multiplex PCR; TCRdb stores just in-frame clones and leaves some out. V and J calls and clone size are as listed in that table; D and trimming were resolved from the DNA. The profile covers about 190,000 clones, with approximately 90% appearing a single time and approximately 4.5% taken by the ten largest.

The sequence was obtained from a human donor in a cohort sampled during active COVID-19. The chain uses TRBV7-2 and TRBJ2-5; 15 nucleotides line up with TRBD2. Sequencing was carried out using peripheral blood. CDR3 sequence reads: CASRLGLAGGDETQYF. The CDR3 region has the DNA TGTGCCAGCAGACTGGGACTAGCGGGGGGAGATGAGACCCAGTACTTC.